This T cell receptor beta chain was recovered during a study of T cell responses to AZD1222 COVID-19 vaccine. About the research overall: Both about-4-week and about-12-week second-dose recipients were combined.

About this clone: Its target is not known.

The repertoire was sequenced with immunoSEQ multiplex PCR; TCRdb's copy has only in-frame clones and lacks some. Of 60,000 to 80,000 clones listed, 70% to 90% are singletons. Trimming cost V 1 base and J 7 bases, with 11 bases left between them. CDR3 size: 13 residues. Germline V gene data show CDR1 as SGHRS and CDR2 as YFSETQ. Whole-study results and caveats: Spike-wide vaccine-associated CD4 TCRs dominated at 160-218 and 743-854. Repertoire collection took place solely once the T cell response had peaked. Targeting of unmutated variant regions was reportedly seen in nearly half of spike-specific TCRs.

The sequence was collected from an adult in good health. The gene calls are TRBV5-1 and TRBJ1-2; D not certain. The sample in question was peripheral blood, obtained on day 0 of AZD1222 vaccination. The CDR3 DNA sequence: TGCGCCAGCAGCTTGACCGGGATGTCTGGCTACACCTTC. Amino acids: CASSLTGMSGYTF.